Shown below are 18 T cell receptor beta chains from a single sample sequenced in a study of beta chain features in type 1 diabetes. The entirety of the isolated RNA underwent reverse transcription, so expressed TCRB transcripts were sequenced. Sequencing was performed with immunoSEQ multiplex PCR; in TCRdb, only in-frame clones are kept and a portion is missing. Among 130,000 to 150,000 clones listed, 10% were seen once. The sequenced sample was naive CD4+ T cells from blood. The receptors stem from a man younger than 35 in good health.

This clone was counted only a few times. The CDR3: CATSGGATRGNEQFF. CDR3 coding DNA: TGTGCCACCAGCGGGGGGGCCACCCGAGGGAATGAGCAGTTCTTC. The genes are TRBV15 and TRBJ2-1; D might be TRBD2 (7 bases). Germline values: CDR1 LNHNV, CDR2 YYDKDF (reference sequence). V gave up 5 bases and J gave up 7 bases, with 18 bases separating them. The CDR3 covers 15 residues.

Many counts were recorded for this clone. The chain combines TRBV23-1 with TRBJ1-4; D remains unclear. TRBV23-1 is filed as an ORF, its function uncertain. V dropped 1 base and J dropped 6 bases, with 12 bases sitting between them. The CDR3 consists of 15 residues. The CDR3 reads CASSQLGGKDEKLFF. The CDR3 region has the DNA TGCGCCAGCAGTCAATTGGGAGGGAAGGATGAAAAACTGTTTTTT.

At least ten counts were recorded for this clone. The chain joins TRBV30 to TRBJ2-5; D is uncertain. CDR1 is GTSNPN, CDR2 SVGIG, per germline (reference sequence). Trimming left V 3 bases short and J 7 bases short, with 9 bases between. The CDR3 consists of 11 residues. The CDR3 here is CAWSLPGTQYF. CDR3 DNA sequence: TGTGCCTGGAGCCTGCCGGGGACCCAGTACTTC.

This clone was detected a few times. V usage is TRBV7-9 and J usage is TRBJ2-7, with 8 positions matching TRBD1. This CDR3 region has 15 residues. Per germline, CDR1 SEHNR and CDR2 FQNEAQ (reference sequence). V trimming: 3 bases; J trimming: 0 bases; junction bases outside the gene matches: 4. This CDR3 reads CASSFGQGSSYEQYF. DNA of the CDR3: TGTGCCAGCAGCTTCGGACAGGGTAGCTCCTACGAGCAGTACTTC. Looking up the rest from reference TRBV7-9 and TRBJ2-7 gives the full variable domain: DTGVSQNPRHKITKRGQNVTFRCDPISEHNRLYWYRQTLGQGPEFLTYFQNEAQLEKSRLLSDRFSAERPKGSFSTLEIQRTEQGDSAMYLCASSFGQGSSYEQYFGPGTRLTVT.

This clone has more than one count but fewer than ten. The chain carries TRBV18 and TRBJ1-1; the D gene is possibly TRBD1 (5 bases). Germline CDR1 KGHSH, CDR2 LQKENI. V gave up 2 bases and J gave up 10 bases, with 14 bases separating them. The CDR3 totals 13 residues. The CDR3 DNA is TGTGCCAGCTCACCAGGGACTCCCCCGGTAGCTTTCTTT. This gives the protein CASSPGTPPVAFF.

This clone was seen a handful of times. This chain connects TRBV6-4 to TRBJ1-2; possibly TRBD1 for D (5 bases). This CDR3 has 14 amino acids. Trimming stripped 3 bases from V and 4 bases from J, with 12 bases between. Germline assignment: CDR1 MRHNA and CDR2 SNTAGT. CDR3 residues: CASSDSGSTYGYTF. CDR3 bases: TGTGCCAGCAGTGATTCAGGGTCCACCTATGGCTACACCTTC.

The V call is TRBV5-1, the J call TRBJ2-5, with 8 bases matching TRBD2. The CDR3 runs to 14 residues. With 4 bases clipped from V and 5 bases from J, the junction kept 7 bases outside the gene matches. The germline CDR1 and CDR2 sequences are SGHRS and YFSETQ. The CDR3 region has the DNA TGCGCCAGCAGCGAAGGACTAGCCGAGGAGACCCAGTACTTC. Amino acid sequence: CASSEGLAEETQYF.

The chain couples TRBV5-4 to TRBJ2-1, with D possibly being TRBD1 (6 bases). CDR1 is SGHNT and CDR2 is YYREEE in the germline V gene (reference sequence). The length of the CDR3 is 16 residues. V was clipped by 4 bases and J by 0 bases, with 14 bases between them. The CDR3 region is CASSLSTGPSYNEQFF. The CDR3 region has the DNA TGTGCCAGCAGCCTTTCTACAGGGCCCTCCTACAATGAGCAGTTCTTC.

J is TRBJ1-4 and V is TRBV28; TRBD1 aligns across 8 bases. CDR1 and CDR2 (germline): MDHEN, SYDVKM. V was pared by 8 bases and J by 7 bases, with 6 bases of the junction left unmatched. The CDR3 is made up of 13 amino acids. CDR3 sequence: CASRQGSIEKLFF. CDR3 sequence (DNA): TGTGCCAGCCGACAGGGGTCCATTGAAAAACTGTTTTTT.

The rearrangement links TRBV6-5 to TRBJ2-5; D perhaps matches TRBD1 (6 bases). The CDR3 consists of 13 residues. Germline V gene data show CDR1 as MNHEY and CDR2 as SVGAGI. Deletions cut 3 bases from V and 3 bases from J, with 8 bases between. The CDR3 protein is CASSYRTEETQYF. The CDR3 bases are TGTGCCAGCAGTTATAGGACAGAAGAGACCCAGTACTTC.

The chain uses TRBV19 and TRBJ1-1; 10 nucleotides align to TRBD1. Trimming at V came to 4 bases and at J to 1 base, leaving 3 bases not matched to a gene. Germline V gene lookup returns CDR1 LNHDA and CDR2 SQIVND (reference sequence). CDR3 length equals 15 residues. CDR3 in DNA: TGTGCCAGTAGTAGGTGGGACAGGGGGAACACTGAAGCTTTCTTT. Translated: CASSRWDRGNTEAFF.

The chain is built from TRBV14 and TRBJ2-5; weak D call: TRBD1 (5 bases). TRBJ2-7 explains the end of the DNA better; the J call may be wrong. CDR3 length: 12 residues. Germline V CDR1 and CDR2: SGHDN, FVKESK. The CDR3 DNA reads as TGTGCCAGCAGCCCCCAGGGTTACGAGCAGTACTTC. It codes for CASSPQGYEQYF.

The gene calls are TRBV7-9 and TRBJ1-1; tentatively, D is TRBD1 (6 bases). Trimming removed 5 bases at V and 1 base at J, with 14 bases between. Germline V gene sequence: CDR1 SEHNR, CDR2 FQNEAQ (reference sequence). CDR3 length: 15 residues. CDR3 coding DNA: TGTGCCAGCAGCACCAGGACAGATACGAACACTGAAGCTTTCTTT. Translation gives CASSTRTDTNTEAFF.

The CDR3 DNA is TGTGCCAGCGGGGGGTCTGGGGCCAACGTCCTGACTTTC. This codes for CASGGSGANVLTF. The V and J genes are TRBV6-5 and TRBJ2-6; tentative D call: TRBD2 (6 bases). Between the trimmed V and J ends, which lost 8 bases and 1 base, there was a span of 6 bases. The germline CDR1 and CDR2 sequences are MNHEY and SVGAGI. There are 13 residues in the CDR3.

V usage is TRBV6-5 and J usage is TRBJ2-7; D unclear. V lost 0 bases to trimming and J lost 4 bases, with 7 bases between them. The CDR3 has 13 amino acids. CDR1 is MNHEY, CDR2 SVGAGI, per germline. The CDR3 coding sequence is TGTGCCAGCAGTTACTCGAGTATGTACGAGCAGTACTTC. As protein: CASSYSSMYEQYF.

This clone has a count of ten or more. The chain combines TRBV7-9 with TRBJ2-1; 7 bases are a match to TRBD2. The V gene end was trimmed by 0 bases and the J gene end by 7 bases; junction bases not matched to a gene: 0. Germline assignment: CDR1 SEHNR and CDR2 FQNEAQ (reference sequence). The CDR3 loop spans 13 amino acids. This chain's CDR3 is CASSLAGGNEQFF. As DNA, the CDR3 is TGTGCCAGCAGCTTAGCGGGAGGGAATGAGCAGTTCTTC.

The chain uses TRBV7-3 and TRBJ2-3; perhaps TRBD2 as D (6 bases). This CDR3 region has 15 residues. The V gene's germline CDR1 is SGHTA and CDR2 FQGTGA. V dropped 1 base and J dropped 4 bases, with 12 bases sitting between them. The CDR3 reads CASSLIGTGADTQYF. CDR3 in DNA: TGTGCCAGCAGCTTAATAGGGACGGGAGCAGATACGCAGTATTTT.

The sample holds a few counts of this clone. The chain joins TRBV6-1 to TRBJ1-5; 9 bases are shared with TRBD1. This CDR3 is 17 amino acids long. J was trimmed by 4 bases and V by 3 bases; bases with no gene match: 10. Looked up from germline, CDR1 is MNHNS and CDR2 is SASEGT. The CDR3 region is CASSDMMGQGTNQPQHF. The CDR3 DNA follows: TGTGCCAGCAGTGACATGATGGGACAGGGAACAAATCAGCCCCAGCATTTT.